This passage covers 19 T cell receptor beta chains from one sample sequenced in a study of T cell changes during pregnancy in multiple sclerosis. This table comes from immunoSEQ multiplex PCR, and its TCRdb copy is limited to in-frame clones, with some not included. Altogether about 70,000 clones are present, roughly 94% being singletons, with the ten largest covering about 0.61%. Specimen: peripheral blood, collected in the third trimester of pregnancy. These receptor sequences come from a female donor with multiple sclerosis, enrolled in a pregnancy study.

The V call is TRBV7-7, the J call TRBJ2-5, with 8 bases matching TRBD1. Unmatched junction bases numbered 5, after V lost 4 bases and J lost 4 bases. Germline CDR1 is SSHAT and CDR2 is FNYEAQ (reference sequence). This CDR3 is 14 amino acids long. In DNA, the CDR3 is TGTGCCAGCAGCTCGGACAGGGTTGGAGAGACCCAGTACTTC. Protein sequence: CASSSDRVGETQYF.

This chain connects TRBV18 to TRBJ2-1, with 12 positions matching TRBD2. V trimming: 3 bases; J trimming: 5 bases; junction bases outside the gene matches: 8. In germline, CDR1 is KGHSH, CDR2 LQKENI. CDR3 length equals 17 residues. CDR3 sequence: CASSPLWTSGKDNEQFF. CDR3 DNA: TGTGCCAGCTCACCTTTGTGGACTAGCGGGAAAGACAATGAGCAGTTCTTC.

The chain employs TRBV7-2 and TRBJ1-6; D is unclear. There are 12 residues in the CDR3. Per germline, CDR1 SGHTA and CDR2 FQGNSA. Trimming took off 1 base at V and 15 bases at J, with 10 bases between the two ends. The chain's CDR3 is CASSLVREGLHF. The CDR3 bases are TGTGCCAGCAGCTTAGTTAGAGAGGGCCTCCACTTT.

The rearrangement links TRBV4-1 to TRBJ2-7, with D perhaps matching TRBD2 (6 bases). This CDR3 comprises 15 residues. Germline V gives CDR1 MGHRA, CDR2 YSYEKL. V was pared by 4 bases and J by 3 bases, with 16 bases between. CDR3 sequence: CASSLGSRGFYEQYF. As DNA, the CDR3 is TGCGCCAGCAGCCTTGGGAGCCGGGGGTTCTACGAGCAGTACTTC.

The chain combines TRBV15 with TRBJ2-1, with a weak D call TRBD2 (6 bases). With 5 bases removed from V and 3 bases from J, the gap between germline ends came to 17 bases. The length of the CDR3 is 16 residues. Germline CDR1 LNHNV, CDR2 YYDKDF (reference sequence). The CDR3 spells CATSPRGGAGYNEQFF. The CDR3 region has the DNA TGTGCCACCAGCCCACGGGGAGGAGCCGGCTACAATGAGCAGTTCTTC.

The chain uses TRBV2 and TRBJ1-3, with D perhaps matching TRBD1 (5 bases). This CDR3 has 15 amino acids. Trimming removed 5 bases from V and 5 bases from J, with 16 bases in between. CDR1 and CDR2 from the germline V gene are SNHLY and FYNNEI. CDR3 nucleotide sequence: TGTGCCAGCAGTCCACAGGAGTCCAGCAGAAACACCATATATTTT. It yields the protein CASSPQESSRNTIYF.

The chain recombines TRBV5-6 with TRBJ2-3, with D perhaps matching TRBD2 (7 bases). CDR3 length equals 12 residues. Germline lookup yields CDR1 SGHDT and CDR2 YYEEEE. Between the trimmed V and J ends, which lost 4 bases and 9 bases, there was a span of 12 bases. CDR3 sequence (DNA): TGTGCCAGCAGCCCCAGGGGAGGGACGCAGTATTTT. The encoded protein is CASSPRGGTQYF.

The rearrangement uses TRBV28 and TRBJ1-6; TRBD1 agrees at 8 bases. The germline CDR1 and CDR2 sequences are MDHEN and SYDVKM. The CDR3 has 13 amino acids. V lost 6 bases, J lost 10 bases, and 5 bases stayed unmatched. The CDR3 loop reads CASRSTGASPLHF. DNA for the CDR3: TGTGCCAGCAGGTCGACAGGGGCATCACCCCTCCACTTT. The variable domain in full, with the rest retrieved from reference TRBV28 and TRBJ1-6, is DVKVTQSSRYLVKRTGEKVFLECVQDMDHENMFWYRQDPGLGLRLIYFSYDVKMKEKGDIPEGYSVSREKKERFSLILESASTNQTSMYLCASRSTGASPLHFGNGTRLTVT.

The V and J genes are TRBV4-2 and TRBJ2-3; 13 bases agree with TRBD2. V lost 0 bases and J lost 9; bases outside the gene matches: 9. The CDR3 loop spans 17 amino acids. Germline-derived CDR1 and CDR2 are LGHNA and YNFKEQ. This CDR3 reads CASSQEGTSGAVWTQYF. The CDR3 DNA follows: TGTGCCAGCAGCCAAGAAGGGACTAGCGGGGCCGTGTGGACGCAGTATTTT.

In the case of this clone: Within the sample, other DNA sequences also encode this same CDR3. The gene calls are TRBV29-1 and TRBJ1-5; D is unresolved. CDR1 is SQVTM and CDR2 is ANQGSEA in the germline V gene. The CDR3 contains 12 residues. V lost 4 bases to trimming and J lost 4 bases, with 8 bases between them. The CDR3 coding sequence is TGCAGCGTTGGCGGAGGGAATCAGCCCCAGCATTTT. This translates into CSVGGGNQPQHF.

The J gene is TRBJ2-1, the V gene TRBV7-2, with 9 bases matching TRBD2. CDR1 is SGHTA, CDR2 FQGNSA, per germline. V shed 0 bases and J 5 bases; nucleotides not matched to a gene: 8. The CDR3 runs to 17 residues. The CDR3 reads CASSLAPQRGANNEQFF. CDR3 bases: TGTGCCAGCAGCTTAGCGCCTCAGCGGGGGGCGAACAATGAGCAGTTCTTC.

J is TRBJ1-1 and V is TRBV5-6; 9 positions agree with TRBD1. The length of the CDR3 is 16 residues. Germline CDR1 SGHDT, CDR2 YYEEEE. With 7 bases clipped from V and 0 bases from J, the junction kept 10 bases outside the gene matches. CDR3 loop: CASLPGTGFVNTEAFF. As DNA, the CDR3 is TGTGCCAGCCTACCGGGGACAGGGTTTGTGAACACTGAAGCTTTCTTT.

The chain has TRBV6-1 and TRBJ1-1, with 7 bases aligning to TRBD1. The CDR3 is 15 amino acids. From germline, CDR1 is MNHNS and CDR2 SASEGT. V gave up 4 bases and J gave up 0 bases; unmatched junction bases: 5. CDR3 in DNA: TGTGCCAGCAGTGGAGCAGGGGGGGTGAACACTGAAGCTTTCTTT. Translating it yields CASSGAGGVNTEAFF.

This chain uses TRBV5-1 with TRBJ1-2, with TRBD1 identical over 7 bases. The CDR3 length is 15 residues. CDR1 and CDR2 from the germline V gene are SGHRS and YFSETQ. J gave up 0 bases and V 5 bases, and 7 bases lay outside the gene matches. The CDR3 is CASSRTGDANYGYTF. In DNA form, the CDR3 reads TGCGCCAGCAGTCGGACAGGAGATGCTAACTATGGCTACACCTTC.

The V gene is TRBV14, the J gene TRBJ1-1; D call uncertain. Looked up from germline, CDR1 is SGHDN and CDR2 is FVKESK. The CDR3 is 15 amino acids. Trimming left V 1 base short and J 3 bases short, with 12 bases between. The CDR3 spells CASSQVGRPDTEAFF. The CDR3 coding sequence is TGTGCCAGCAGCCAAGTGGGCAGGCCCGACACTGAAGCTTTCTTT. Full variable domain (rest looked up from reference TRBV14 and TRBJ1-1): EAGVTQFPSHSVIEKGQTVTLRCDPISGHDNLYWYRRVMGKEIKFLLHFVKESKQDESGMPNNRFLAERTGGTYSTLKVQPAELEDSGVYFCASSQVGRPDTEAFFGQGTRLTVV.

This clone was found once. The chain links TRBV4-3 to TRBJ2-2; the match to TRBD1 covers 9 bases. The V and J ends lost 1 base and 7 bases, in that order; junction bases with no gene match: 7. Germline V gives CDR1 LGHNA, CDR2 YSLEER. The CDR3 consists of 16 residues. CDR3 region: CASSQVLDRGHGELFF. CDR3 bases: TGCGCCAGCAGCCAAGTCTTGGACAGGGGTCACGGGGAGCTGTTTTTT.

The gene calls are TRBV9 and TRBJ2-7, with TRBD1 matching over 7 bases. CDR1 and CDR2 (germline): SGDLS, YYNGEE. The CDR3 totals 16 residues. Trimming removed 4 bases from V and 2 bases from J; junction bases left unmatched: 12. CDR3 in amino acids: CASSPWDSPTPYEQYF. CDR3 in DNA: TGTGCCAGCAGCCCCTGGGACAGTCCGACTCCCTACGAGCAGTACTTC. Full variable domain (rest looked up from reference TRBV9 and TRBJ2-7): DSGVTQTPKHLITATGQRVTLRCSPRSGDLSVYWYQQSLDQGLQFLIQYYNGEERAKGNILERFSAQQFPDLHSELNLSSLELGDSALYFCASSPWDSPTPYEQYFGPGTRLTVT.

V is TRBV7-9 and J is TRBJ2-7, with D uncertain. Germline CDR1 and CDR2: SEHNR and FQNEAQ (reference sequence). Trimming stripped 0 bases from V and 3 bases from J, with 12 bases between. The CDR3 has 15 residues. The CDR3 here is CASSLASAGNYEQYF. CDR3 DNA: TGTGCCAGCAGCTTAGCGTCGGCAGGAAACTACGAGCAGTACTTC.

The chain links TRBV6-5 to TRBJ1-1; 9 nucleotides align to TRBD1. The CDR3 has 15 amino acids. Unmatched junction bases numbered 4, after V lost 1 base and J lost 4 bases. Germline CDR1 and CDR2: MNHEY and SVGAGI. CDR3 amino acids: CASSYLGTGSTEAFF. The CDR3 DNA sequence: TGTGCCAGCAGTTACTTGGGGACAGGGAGCACTGAAGCTTTCTTT.